This T cell receptor (beta chain) was recovered during a study of blood T cells in healthy people across ages. This clonotype was seen a few times. Its ends do not fully match the called genes, so a read error is possible. Then a second PCR, running roughly 7 to 11 cycles, was carried out with a sample-barcoded 5' primer and a J-beta primer mix. TCRdb reprocessed the 5' RACE reads with MiXCR, giving one entry per CDR3 protein. This sample has approximately 900,000 distinct CDR3 sequences, with roughly 29% found just once. Germline lookup yields CDR1 DFQATT and CDR2 SNEGSKA (reference sequence). CDR3 length: 16 residues. These data were likewise used in another study, on T cells of mothers and their children.

The TCR was taken from a woman aged 40 to 49 in good health. Sample: blood. This chain joins TRBV20-1 and TRBJ1-1; D not resolved. CDR3 protein: CSVRSEARLWYTEAFF. The CDR3, as DNA: TGCAGTGTTAGATCGGAGGCAAGGCTGTGGTACACTGAAGCTTTCTTT.